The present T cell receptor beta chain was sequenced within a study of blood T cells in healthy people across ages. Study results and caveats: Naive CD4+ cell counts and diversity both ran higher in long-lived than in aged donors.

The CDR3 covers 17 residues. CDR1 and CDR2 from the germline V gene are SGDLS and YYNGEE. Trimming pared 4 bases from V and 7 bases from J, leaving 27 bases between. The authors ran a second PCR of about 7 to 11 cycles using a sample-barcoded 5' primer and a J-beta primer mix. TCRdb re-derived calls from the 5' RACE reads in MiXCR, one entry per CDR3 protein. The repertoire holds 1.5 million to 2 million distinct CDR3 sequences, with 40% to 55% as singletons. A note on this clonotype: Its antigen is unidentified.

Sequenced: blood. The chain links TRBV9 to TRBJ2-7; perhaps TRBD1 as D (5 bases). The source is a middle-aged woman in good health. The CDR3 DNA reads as TGTGCCAGCAGCCCAAGAGGAGACAGCCGCGTGACCCGGGAGCAGTACTTC. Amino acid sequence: CASSPRGDSRVTREQYF.